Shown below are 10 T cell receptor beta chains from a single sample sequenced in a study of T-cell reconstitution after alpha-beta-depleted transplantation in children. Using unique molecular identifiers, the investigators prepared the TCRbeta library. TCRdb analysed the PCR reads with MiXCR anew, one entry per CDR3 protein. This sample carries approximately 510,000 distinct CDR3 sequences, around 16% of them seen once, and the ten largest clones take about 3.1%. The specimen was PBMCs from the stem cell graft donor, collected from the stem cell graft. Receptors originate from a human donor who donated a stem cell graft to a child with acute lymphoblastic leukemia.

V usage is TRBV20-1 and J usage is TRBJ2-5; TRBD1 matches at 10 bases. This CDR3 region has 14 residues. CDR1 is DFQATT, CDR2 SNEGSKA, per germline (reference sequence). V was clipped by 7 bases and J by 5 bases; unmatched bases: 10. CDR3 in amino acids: CSGSDRGGEETQYF. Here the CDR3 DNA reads TGCAGTGGGTCGGACAGGGGGGGAGAGGAGACCCAGTACTTC.

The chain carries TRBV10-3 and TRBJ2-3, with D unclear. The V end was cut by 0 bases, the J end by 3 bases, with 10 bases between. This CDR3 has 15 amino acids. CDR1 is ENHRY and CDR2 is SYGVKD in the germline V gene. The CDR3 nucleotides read TGTGCCATCAGTGAGTCGATGACCCTTACAGATACGCAGTATTTT. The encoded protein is CAISESMTLTDTQYF.

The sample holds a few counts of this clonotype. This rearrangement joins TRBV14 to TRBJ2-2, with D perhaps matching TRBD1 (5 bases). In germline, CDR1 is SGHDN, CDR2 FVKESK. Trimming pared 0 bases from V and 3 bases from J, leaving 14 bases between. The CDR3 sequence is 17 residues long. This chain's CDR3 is CASSQDQPGHYTGELFF. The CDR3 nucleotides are TGTGCCAGCAGCCAAGATCAGCCAGGGCACTACACCGGGGAGCTGTTTTTT.

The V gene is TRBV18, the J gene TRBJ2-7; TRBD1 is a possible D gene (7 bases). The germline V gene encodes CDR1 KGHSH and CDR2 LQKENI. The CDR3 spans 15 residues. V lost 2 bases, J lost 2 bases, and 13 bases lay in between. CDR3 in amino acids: CASSPGQEGTYEQYF. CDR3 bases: TGTGCCAGCTCACCAGGACAGGAGGGTACCTACGAGCAGTACTTC.

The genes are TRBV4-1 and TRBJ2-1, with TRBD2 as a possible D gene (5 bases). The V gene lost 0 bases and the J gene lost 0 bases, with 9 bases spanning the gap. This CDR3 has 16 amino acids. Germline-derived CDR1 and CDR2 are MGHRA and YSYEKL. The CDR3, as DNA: TGCGCCAGCAGCCAAGAGGCTAGCCGCTCCTACAATGAGCAGTTCTTC. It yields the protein CASSQEASRSYNEQFF.

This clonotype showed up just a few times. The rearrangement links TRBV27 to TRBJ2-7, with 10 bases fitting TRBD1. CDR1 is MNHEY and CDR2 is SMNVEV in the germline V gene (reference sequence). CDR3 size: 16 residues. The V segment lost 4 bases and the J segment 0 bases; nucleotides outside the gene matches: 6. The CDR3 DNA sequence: TGTGCCAGCAGTTCGCGGACAGGGGGAAACTCCTACGAGCAGTACTTC. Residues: CASSSRTGGNSYEQYF.

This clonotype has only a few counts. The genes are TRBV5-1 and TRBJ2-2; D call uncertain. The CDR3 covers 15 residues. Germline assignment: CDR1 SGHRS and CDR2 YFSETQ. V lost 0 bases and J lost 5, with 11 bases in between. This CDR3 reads CASSLANDGTGELFF. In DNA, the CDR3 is TGCGCCAGCAGCTTGGCCAACGATGGGACCGGGGAGCTGTTTTTT.

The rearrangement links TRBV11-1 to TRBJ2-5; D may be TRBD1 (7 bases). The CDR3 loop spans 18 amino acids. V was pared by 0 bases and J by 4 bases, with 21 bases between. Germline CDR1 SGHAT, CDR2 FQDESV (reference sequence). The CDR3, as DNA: TGTGCCAGCAGCTTAGCGGTACCAGGGGGGTTTTGGAGAGAGACCCAGTACTTC. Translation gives CASSLAVPGGFWRETQYF.

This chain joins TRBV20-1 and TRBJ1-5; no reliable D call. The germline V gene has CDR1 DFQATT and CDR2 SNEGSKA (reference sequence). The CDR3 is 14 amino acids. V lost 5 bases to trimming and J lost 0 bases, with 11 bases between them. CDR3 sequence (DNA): TGCAGTGCTTCCCGATCGGCTAGCAATCAGCCCCAGCATTTT. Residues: CSASRSASNQPQHF.

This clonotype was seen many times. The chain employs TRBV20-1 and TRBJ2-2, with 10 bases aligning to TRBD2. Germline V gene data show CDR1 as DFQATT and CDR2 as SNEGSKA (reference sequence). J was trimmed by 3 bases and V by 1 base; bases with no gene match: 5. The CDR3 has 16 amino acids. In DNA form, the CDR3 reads TGCAGTGCTAGAGGACGCCTAGCGGGAGACACCGGGGAGCTGTTTTTT. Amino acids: CSARGRLAGDTGELFF.